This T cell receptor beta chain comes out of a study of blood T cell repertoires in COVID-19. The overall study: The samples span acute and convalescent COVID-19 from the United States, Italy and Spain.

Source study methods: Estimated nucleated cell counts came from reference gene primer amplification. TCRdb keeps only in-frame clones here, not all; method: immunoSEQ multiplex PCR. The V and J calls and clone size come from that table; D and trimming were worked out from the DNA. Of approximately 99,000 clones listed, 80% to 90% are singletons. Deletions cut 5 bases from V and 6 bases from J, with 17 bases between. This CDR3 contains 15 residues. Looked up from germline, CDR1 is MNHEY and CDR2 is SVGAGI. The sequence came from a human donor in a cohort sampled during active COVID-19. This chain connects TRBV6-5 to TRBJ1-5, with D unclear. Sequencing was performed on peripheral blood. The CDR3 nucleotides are TGTGCCAGCAGTCTCCGCGAGGCCCTCGGTCAGCCCCAGCATTTT. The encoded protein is CASSLREALGQPQHF.